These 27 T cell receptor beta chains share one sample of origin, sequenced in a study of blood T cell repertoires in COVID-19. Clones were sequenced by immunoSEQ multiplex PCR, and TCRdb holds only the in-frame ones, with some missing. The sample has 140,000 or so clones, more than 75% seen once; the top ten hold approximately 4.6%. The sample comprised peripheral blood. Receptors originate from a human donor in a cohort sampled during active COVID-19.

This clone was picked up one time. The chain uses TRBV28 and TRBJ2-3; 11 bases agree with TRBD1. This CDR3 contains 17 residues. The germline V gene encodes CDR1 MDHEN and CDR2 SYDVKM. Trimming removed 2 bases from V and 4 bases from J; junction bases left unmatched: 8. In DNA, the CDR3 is TGTGCCAGCAGTTTAGAACTTTGGACAGGGGGCCCAGATACGCAGTATTTT. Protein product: CASSLELWTGGPDTQYF.

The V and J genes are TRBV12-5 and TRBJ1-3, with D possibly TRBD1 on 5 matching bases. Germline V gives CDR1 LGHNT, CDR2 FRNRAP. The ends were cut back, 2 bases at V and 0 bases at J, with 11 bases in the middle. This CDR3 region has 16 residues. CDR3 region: CASGLPLGGSGNTIYF. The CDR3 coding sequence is TGTGCTAGTGGTTTGCCCCTGGGGGGCTCTGGAAACACCATATATTTT.

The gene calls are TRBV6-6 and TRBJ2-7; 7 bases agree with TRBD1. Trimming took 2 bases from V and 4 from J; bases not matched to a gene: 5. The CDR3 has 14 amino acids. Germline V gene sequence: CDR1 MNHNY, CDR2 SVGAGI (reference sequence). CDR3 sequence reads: CASSYERTGYEQYV. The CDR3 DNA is TGTGCCAGCAGTTACGAGCGGACAGGTTACGAGCAGTACGTC.

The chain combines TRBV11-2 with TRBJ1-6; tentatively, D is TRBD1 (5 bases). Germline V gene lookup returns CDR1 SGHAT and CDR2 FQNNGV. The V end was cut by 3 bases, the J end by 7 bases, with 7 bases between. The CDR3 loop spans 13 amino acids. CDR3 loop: CASSFGGNSPLHF. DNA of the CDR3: TGTGCCAGCAGCTTTGGGGGGAATTCACCCCTCCACTTT.

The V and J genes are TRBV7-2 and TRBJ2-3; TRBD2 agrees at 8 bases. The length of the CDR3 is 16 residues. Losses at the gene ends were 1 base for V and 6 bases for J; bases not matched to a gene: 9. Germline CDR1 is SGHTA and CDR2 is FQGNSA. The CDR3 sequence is CASSLDSGTSGDTQYF. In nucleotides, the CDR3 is TGTGCCAGCAGCTTAGATAGCGGGACCAGCGGGGATACGCAGTATTTT.

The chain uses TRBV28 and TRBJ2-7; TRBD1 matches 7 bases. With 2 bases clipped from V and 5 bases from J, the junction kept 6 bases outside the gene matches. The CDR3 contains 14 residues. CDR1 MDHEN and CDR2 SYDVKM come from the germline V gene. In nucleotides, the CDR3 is TGTGCCAGCAGTTTAACAGGGGATAGCGACGAGCAGTACTTC. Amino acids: CASSLTGDSDEQYF.

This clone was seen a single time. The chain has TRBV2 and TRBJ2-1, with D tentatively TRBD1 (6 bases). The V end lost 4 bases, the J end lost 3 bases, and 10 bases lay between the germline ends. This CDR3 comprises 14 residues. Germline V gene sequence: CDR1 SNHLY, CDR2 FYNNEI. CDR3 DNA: TGTGCCAGCAGTGTCGACAGGCTCTACAATGAGCAGTTCTTC. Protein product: CASSVDRLYNEQFF.

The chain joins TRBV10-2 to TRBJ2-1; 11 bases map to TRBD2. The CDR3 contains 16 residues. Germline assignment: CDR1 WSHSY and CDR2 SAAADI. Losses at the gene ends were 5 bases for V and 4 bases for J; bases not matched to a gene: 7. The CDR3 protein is CASSLAGGSGYNEQFF. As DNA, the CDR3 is TGCGCCAGCAGTTTAGCGGGAGGGAGTGGGTACAATGAGCAGTTCTTC.

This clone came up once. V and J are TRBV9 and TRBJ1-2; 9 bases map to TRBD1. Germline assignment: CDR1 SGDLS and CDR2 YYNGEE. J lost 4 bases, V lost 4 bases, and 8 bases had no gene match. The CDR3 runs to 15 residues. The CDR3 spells CASSPETGGGYGYTF. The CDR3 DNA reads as TGTGCCAGCAGCCCAGAGACAGGGGGGGGCTATGGCTACACCTTC.

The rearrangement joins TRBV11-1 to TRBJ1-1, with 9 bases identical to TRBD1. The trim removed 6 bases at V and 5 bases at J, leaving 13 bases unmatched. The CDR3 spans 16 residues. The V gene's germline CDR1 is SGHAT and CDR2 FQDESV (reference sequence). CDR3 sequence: CASSPNRGRGRTEAFF. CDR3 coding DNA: TGTGCCAGCAGTCCCAACAGGGGGCGCGGAAGAACTGAAGCTTTCTTT.

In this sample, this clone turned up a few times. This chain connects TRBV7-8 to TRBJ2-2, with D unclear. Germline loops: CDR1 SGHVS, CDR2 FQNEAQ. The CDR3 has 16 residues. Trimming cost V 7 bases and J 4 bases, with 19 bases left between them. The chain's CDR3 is CASIISPQPLTGELFF. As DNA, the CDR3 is TGTGCCAGCATCATTTCCCCGCAACCACTCACCGGGGAGCTGTTTTTT.

The CDR3 reads CASSLGTPSGNTIYF. Written as DNA, the CDR3 is TGTGCCAGCAGCTTGGGGACACCCTCTGGAAACACCATATATTTT. The genes are TRBV5-4 and TRBJ1-3; a possible D gene is TRBD1 (5 bases). Trimming pared 0 bases from V and 0 bases from J, leaving 7 bases between. Per germline, CDR1 SGHNT and CDR2 YYREEE (reference sequence). The CDR3 runs 15 residues.

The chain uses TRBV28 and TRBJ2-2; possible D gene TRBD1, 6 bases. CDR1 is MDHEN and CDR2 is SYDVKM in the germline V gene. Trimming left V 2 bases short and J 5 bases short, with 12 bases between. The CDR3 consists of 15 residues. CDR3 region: CASSLRQGRTGELFF. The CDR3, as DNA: TGTGCCAGCAGTTTAAGGCAGGGGCGGACCGGGGAGCTGTTTTTT. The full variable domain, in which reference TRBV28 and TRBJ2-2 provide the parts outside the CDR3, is DVKVTQSSRYLVKRTGEKVFLECVQDMDHENMFWYRQDPGLGLRLIYFSYDVKMKEKGDIPEGYSVSREKKERFSLILESASTNQTSMYLCASSLRQGRTGELFFGEGSRLTVL.

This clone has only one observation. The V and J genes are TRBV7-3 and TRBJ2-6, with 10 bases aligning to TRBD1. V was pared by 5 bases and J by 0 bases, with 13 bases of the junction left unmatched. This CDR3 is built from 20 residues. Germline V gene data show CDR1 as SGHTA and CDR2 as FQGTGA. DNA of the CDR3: TGTGCCAGCAGCCCGGGACAGGGGAATCTCGAGCGCTCTGGGGCCAACGTCCTGACTTTC. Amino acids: CASSPGQGNLERSGANVLTF.

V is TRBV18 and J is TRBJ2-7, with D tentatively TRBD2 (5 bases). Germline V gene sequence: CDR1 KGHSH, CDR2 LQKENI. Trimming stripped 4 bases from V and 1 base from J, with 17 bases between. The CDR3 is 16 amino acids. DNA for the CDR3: TGTGCCAGCTCACTAAGCGGCCGGACGCAATCCTACGAGCAGTACGTC. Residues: CASSLSGRTQSYEQYV.

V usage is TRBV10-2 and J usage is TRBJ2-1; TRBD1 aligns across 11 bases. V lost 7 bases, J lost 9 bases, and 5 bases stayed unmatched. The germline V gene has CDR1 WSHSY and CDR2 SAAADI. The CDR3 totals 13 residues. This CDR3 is CASTRDRGAEQFF. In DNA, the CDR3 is TGCGCCAGCACACGGGACAGGGGGGCTGAGCAGTTCTTC.

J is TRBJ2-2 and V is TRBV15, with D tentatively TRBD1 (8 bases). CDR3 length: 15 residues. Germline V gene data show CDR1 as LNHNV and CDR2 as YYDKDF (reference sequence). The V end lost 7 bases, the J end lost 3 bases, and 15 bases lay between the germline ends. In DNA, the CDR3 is TGTGCCACCAACAGGGGGGGATCCGACACCGGGGAGCTGTTTTTT. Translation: CATNRGGSDTGELFF.

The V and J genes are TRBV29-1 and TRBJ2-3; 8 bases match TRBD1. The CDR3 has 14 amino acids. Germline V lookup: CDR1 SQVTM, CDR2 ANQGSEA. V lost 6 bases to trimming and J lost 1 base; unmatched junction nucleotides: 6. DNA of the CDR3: TGCAGCGTCTCCCCGGGACAGGGCACAGATACGCAGTATTTT. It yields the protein CSVSPGQGTDTQYF.

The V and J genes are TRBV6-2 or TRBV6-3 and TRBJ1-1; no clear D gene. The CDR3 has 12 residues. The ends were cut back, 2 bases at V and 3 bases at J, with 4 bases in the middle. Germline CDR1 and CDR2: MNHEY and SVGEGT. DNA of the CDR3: TGTGCCAGCAGTTACGCGGACACTGAAGCTTTCTTT. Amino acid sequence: CASSYADTEAFF.

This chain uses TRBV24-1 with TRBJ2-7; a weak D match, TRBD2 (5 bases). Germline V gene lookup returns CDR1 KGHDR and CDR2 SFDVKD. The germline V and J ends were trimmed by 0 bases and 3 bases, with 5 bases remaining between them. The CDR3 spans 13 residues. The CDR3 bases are TGTGCCACCAGTGATTTGCGGGACTACGAGCAGTACTTC. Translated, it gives CATSDLRDYEQYF.

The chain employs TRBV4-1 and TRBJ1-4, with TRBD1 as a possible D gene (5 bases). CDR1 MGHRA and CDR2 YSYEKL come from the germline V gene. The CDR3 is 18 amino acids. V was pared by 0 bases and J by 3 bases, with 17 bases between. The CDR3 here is CASSQDPPGEGSNEKLFF. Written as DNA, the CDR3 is TGCGCCAGCAGCCAAGATCCCCCGGGGGAGGGATCTAATGAAAAACTGTTTTTT.

CDR3 residues: CASSEALQGSFF. The CDR3 nucleotides are TGTGCCAGCAGTGAAGCGCTTCAGGGTTCTTTCTTT. The rearrangement joins TRBV2 to TRBJ1-1; TRBD1 might be the D (5 bases). Germline V gene data show CDR1 as SNHLY and CDR2 as FYNNEI. This CDR3 has 12 amino acids. V lost 0 bases and J 12 bases, leaving 11 bases between the germline ends.

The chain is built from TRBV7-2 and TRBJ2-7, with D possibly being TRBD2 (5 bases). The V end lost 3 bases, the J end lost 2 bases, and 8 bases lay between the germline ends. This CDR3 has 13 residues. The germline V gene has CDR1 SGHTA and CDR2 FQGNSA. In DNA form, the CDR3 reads TGTGCCAGCAGCTTCGGGGTCACCTACGAGCAGTACTTC. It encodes CASSFGVTYEQYF. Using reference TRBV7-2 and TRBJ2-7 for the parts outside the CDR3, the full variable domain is GAGVSQSPSNKVTEKGKDVELRCDPISGHTALYWYRQSLGQGLEFLIYFQGNSAPDKSGLPSDRFSAERTGGSVSTLTIQRTQQEDSAVYLCASSFGVTYEQYFGPGTRLTVT.

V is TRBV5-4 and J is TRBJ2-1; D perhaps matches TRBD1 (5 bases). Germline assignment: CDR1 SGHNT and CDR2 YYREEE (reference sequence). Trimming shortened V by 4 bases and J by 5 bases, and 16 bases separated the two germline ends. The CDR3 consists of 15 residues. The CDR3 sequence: CASSDRRQGHNEQFF. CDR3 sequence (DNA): TGTGCCAGCAGCGATCGGCGGCAGGGTCACAATGAGCAGTTCTTC.

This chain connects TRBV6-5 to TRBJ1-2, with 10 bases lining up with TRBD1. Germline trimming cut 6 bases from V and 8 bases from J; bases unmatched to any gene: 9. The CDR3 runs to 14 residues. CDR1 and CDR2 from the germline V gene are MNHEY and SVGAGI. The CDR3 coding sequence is TGTGCCAGCAGGCCCCGGGACAGGGGAACCGGCTACACCTTC. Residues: CASRPRDRGTGYTF.

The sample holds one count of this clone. This chain's CDR3 is CASSPRGGERAIYNEQFF. For the CDR3, the DNA is TGTGCCAGCAGCCCGCGAGGGGGGGAGCGGGCGATATACAATGAGCAGTTCTTC. The chain has TRBV7-9 and TRBJ2-1; a possible D gene is TRBD2 (7 bases). The germline V gene has CDR1 SEHNR and CDR2 FQNEAQ (reference sequence). The CDR3 covers 18 residues. Trimming pared 5 bases from V and 4 bases from J, leaving 24 bases between.

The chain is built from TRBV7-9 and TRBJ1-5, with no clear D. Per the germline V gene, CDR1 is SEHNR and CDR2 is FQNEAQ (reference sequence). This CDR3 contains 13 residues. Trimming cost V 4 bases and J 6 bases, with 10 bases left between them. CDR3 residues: CASSSLNGQPQHF. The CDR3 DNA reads TGTGCCAGCAGCTCTCTAAACGGTCAGCCCCAGCATTTT.